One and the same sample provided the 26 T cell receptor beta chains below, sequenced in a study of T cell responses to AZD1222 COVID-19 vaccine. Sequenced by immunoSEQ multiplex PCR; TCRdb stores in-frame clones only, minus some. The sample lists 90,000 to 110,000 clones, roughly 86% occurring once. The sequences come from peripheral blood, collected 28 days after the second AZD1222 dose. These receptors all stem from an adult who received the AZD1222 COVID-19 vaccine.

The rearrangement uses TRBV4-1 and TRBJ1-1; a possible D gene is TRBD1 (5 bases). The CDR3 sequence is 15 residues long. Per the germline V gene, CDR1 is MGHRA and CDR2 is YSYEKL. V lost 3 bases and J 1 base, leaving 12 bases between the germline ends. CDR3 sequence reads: CASSQGQRPNTEAFF. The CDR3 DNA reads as TGCGCCAGCAGCCAGGGGCAACGGCCGAACACTGAAGCTTTCTTT.

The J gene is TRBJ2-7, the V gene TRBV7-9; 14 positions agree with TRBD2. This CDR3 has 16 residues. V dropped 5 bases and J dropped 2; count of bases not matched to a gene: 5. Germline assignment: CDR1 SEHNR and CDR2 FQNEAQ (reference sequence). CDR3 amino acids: CASSRTSGRTPYEQYF. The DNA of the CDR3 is TGTGCCAGCAGCCGGACTAGCGGGAGGACACCCTACGAGCAGTACTTC.

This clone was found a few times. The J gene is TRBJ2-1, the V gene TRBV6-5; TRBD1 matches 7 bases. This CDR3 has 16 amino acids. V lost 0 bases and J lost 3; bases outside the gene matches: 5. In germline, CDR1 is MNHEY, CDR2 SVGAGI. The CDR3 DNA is TGTGCCAGCAGTTACTCGATAGGGACAGACTACAATGAGCAGTTCTTC. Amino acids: CASSYSIGTDYNEQFF.

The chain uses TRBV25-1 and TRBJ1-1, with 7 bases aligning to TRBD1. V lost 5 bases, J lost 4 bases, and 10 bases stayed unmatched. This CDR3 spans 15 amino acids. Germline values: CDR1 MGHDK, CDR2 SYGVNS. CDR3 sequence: CASSRTGTASTEAFF. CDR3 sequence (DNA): TGTGCCAGCAGTAGGACCGGGACAGCCTCCACTGAAGCTTTCTTT.

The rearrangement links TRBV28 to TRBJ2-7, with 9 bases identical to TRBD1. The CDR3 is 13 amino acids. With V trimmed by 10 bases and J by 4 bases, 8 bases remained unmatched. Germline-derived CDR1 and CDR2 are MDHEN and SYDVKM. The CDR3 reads CATGPGQGYEQYF. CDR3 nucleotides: TGTGCCACCGGGCCGGGACAGGGATACGAGCAGTACTTC.

In DNA, the CDR3 is TGTGCCAGCCCCTCCAGGACAGGCTCATCTGGGGCCAACGTCCTGACTTTC. Protein sequence: CASPSRTGSSGANVLTF. V gene TRBV5-5 combines with J gene TRBJ2-6; TRBD1 aligns across 7 bases. CDR3 length: 17 residues. Germline V CDR1 and CDR2: SGHKS, YYEKEE (reference sequence). The junction had 11 bases not matched to a gene; V was cut back by 7 bases and J by 1 base.

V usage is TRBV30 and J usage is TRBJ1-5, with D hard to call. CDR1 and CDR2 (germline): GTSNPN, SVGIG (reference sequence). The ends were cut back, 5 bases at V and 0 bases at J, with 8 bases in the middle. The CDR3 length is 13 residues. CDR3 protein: CAWGAFSNQPQHF. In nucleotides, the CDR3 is TGTGCCTGGGGTGCATTTAGCAATCAGCCCCAGCATTTT.

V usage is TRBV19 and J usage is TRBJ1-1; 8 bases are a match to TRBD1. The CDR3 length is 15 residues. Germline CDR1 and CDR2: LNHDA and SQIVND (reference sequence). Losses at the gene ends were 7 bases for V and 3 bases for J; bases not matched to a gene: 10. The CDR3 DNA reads TGTGCCAGTACCAACGCAGGGGGCAAGCACACTGAAGCTTTCTTT. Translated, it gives CASTNAGGKHTEAFF.

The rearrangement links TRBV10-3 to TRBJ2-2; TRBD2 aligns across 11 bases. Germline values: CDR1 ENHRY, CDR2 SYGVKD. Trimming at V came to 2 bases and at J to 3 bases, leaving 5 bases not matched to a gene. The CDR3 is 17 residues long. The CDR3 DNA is TGTGCCATCAGTGAGGGCCTAGCGGGGGGCTACACCGGGGAGCTGTTTTTT. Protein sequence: CAISEGLAGGYTGELFF.

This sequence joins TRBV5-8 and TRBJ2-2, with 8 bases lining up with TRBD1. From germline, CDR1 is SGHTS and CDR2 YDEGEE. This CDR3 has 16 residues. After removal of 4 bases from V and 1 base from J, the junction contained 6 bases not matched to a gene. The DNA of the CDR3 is TGTGCCAGCAGCCGAGGACAGGGATGGAACACCGGGGAGCTGTTTTTT. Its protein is CASSRGQGWNTGELFF.

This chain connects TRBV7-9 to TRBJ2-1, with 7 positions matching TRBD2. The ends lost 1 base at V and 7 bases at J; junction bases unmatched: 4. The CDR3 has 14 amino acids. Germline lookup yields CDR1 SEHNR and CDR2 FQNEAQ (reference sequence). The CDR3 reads CASSLGGSGNEQFF. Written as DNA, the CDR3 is TGTGCCAGCAGCTTAGGAGGTAGCGGGAATGAGCAGTTCTTC.

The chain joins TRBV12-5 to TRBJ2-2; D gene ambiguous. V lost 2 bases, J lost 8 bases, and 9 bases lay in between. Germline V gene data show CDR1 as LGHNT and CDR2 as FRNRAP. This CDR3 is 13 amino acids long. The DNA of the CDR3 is TGTGCTAGTGGTTTGATTGGCAGAGGGGAGCTGTTTTTT. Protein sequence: CASGLIGRGELFF.

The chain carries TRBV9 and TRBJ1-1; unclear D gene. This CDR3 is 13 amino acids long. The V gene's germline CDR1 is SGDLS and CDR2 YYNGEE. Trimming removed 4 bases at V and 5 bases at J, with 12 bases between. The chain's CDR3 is CASSLSGVTEAFF. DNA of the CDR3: TGTGCCAGCAGCCTTTCCGGGGTAACTGAAGCTTTCTTT.

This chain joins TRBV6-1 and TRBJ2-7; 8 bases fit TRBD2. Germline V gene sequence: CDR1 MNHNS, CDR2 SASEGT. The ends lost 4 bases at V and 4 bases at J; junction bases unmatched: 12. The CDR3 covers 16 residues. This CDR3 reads CASSGQTSGDTYEQYF. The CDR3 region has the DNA TGTGCCAGCAGTGGCCAAACTAGCGGAGACACTTACGAGCAGTACTTC.

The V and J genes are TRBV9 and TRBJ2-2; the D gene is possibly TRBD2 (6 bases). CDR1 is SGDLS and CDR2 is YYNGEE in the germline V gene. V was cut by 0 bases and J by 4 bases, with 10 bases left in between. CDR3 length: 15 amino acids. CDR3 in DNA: TGTGCCAGCAGCGTAGGGAGGGATGGCACCGGGGAGCTGTTTTTT. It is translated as CASSVGRDGTGELFF. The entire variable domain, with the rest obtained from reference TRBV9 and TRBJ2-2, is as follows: DSGVTQTPKHLITATGQRVTLRCSPRSGDLSVYWYQQSLDQGLQFLIQYYNGEERAKGNILERFSAQQFPDLHSELNLSSLELGDSALYFCASSVGRDGTGELFFGEGSRLTVL.

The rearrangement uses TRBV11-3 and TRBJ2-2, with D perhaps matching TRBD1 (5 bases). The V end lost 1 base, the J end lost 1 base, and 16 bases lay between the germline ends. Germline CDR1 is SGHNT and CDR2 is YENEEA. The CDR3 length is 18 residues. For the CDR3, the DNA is TGTGCCAGCAGCTTAGTGGGTTGGGGCAGTCTGAACACCGGGGAGCTGTTTTTT. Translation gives CASSLVGWGSLNTGELFF. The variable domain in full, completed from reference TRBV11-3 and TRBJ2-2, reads EAGVVQSPRYKIIEKKQPVAFWCNPISGHNTLYWYLQNLGQGPELLIRYENEEAVDDSQLPKDRFSAERLKGVDSTLKIQPAELGDSAVYLCASSLVGWGSLNTGELFFGEGSRLTVL.

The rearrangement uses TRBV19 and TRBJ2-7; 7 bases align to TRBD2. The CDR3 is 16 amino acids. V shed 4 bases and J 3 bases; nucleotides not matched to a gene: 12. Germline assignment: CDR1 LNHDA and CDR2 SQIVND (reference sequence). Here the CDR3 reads CASSSSGGGGNYEQYF. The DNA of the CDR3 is TGTGCCAGTAGTAGTTCAGGCGGGGGAGGAAACTACGAGCAGTACTTC.

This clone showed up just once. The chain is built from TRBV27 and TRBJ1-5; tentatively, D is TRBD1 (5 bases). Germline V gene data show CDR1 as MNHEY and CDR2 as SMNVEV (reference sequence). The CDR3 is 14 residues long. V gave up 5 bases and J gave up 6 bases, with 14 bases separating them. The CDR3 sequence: CASSSTPGGQPQHF. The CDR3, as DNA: TGTGCCAGCAGTAGTACCCCGGGGGGTCAGCCCCAGCATTTT.

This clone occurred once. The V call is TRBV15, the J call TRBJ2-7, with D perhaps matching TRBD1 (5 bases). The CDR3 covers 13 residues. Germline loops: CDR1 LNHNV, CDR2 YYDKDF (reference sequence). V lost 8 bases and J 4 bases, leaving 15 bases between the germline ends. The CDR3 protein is CATHRQGTYEQYF. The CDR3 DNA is TGTGCCACCCACCGGCAGGGAACTTACGAGCAGTACTTC.

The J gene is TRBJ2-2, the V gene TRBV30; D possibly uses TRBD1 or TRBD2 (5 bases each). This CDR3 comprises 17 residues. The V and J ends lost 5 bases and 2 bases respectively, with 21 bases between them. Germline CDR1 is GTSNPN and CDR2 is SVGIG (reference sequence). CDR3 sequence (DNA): TGTGCCTGGGGTCCCAAACCGGGACGGGCAAACACCGGGGAGCTGTTTTTT. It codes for CAWGPKPGRANTGELFF.

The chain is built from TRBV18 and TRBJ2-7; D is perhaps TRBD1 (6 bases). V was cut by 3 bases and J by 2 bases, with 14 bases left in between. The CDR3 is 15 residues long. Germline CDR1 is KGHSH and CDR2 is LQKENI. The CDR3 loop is CASSPGAGVTYEQYF. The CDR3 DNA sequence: TGTGCCAGCTCACCCGGGGCAGGGGTAACCTACGAGCAGTACTTC. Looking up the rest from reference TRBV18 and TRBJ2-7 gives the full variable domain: NAGVMQNPRHLVRRRGQEARLRCSPMKGHSHVYWYRQLPEEGLKFMVYLQKENIIDESGMPKERFSAEFPKEGPSILRIQQVVRGDSAAYFCASSPGAGVTYEQYFGPGTRLTVT.

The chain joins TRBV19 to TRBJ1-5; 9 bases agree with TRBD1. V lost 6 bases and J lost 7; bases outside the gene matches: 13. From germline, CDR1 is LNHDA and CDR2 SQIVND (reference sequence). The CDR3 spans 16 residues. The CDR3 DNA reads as TGTGCCAGTAGACCCTCCGGACAGGGGCGAAACCAGCCCCAGCATTTT. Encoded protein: CASRPSGQGRNQPQHF.

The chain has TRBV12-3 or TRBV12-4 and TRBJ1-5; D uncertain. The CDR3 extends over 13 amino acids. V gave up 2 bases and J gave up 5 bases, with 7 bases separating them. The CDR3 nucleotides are TGTGCCAGCAGTTTAAAGGCAGATCAGCCCCAGCATTTT. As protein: CASSLKADQPQHF.

This CDR3 is CASSFKGNYGYTF. CDR3 sequence (DNA): TGTGCCAGCAGCTTTAAGGGGAACTATGGCTACACCTTC. The chain couples TRBV5-6 to TRBJ1-2, with TRBD1 as a possible D gene (5 bases). Germline V lookup: CDR1 SGHDT, CDR2 YYEEEE. V was trimmed by 2 bases and J by 2 bases, leaving 7 bases between them. The CDR3 covers 13 residues.

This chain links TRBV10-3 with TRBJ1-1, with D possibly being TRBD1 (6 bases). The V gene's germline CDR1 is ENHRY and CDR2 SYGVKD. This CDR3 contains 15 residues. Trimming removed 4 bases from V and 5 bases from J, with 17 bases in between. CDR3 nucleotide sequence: TGTGCCATCAGTGCTATAAGCAAGGGGGGTACTGAAGCTTTCTTT. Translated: CAISAISKGGTEAFF.

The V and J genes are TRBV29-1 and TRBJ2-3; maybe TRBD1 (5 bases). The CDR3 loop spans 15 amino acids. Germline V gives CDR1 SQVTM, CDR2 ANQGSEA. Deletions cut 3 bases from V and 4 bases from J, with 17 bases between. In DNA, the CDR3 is TGCAGCGTTGAGACAGAGCCCAACTTTTCAGATACGCAGTATTTT. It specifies CSVETEPNFSDTQYF.